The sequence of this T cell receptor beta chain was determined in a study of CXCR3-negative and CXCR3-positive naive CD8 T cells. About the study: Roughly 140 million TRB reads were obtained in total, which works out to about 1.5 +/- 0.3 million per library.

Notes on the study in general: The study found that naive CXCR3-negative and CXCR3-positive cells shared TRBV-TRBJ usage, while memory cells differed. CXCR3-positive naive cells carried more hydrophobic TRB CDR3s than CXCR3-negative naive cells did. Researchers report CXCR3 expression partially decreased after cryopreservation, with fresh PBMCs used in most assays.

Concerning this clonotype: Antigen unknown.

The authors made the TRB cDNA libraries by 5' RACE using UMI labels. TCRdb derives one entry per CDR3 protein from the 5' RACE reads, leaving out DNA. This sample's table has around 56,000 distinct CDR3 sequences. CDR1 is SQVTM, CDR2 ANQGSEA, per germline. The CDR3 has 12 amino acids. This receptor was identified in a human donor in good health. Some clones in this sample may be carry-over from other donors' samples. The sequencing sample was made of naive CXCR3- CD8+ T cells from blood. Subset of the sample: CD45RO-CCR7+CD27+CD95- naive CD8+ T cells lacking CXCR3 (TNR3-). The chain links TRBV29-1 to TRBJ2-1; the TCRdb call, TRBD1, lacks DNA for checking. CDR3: CSAALGFNEQFF.